What follows describes a single T cell receptor (beta chain). Its antigen is undetermined. The length of the CDR3 is 13 residues. Trimming left V 2 bases short and J 9 bases short, with 13 bases between. CDR1 is SNHLY and CDR2 is FYNNEI in the germline V gene. This specimen belongs to a study of T cell responses to AZD1222 COVID-19 vaccine. Overall study findings and caveats: Donor demographics were predominantly white British with a female majority; clonal diversity may be underestimated.

Clones were read by immunoSEQ multiplex PCR, and TCRdb kept only the in-frame ones, dropping some. The sample holds some 130,000 clones, roughly nine tenths seen once. This sample comprised peripheral blood, obtained on day 0 of AZD1222 vaccination. V and J are TRBV2 and TRBJ1-1; D possibly corresponds to TRBD1 (5 bases). The clonotype comes from an adult in good health. The CDR3 nucleotides read TGTGCCAGCAGTGAATGGAGGAGGGGCCAAGCTTTCTTT. Encoded protein: CASSEWRRGQAFF. Together with reference TRBV2 and TRBJ1-1, the CDR3 gives the full variable domain: EPEVTQTPSHQVTQMGQEVILRCVPISNHLYFYWYRQILGQKVEFLVSFYNNEISEKSEIFDDQFSVERPDGSNFTLKIRSTKLEDSAMYFCASSEWRRGQAFFGQGTRLTVV.